The 27 T cell receptor beta chains below were found in one sample sequenced in a study of early T cells in non-severe SARS-CoV-2 infection. TCRdb passed the 5' RACE reads through MiXCR, listing each CDR3 protein once. The data contain some 40,000 distinct CDR3 sequences, 3.9% of them singletons. The sequenced sample was whole blood. These receptors were obtained from an adult who was a healthcare worker with PCR-confirmed SARS-CoV-2 infection or an uninfected control (not recorded which).

This clonotype was seen at least ten times. The chain has TRBV7-2 and TRBJ2-1; 7 positions agree with TRBD1. Trimming cost V 0 bases and J 2 bases; bases outside gene matches: 1. CDR1 and CDR2 from the germline V gene are SGHTA and FQGNSA. The CDR3 spans 15 residues. The CDR3 DNA sequence: TGTGCCAGCAGCTTAGCACAGGGGACCTACAATGAGCAGTTCTTC. Its protein product is CASSLAQGTYNEQFF.

This clonotype has at least ten counts. The gene calls are TRBV6-2 or TRBV6-3 and TRBJ1-5; 9 bases match TRBD1. This CDR3 has 16 amino acids. The V gene end was trimmed by 4 bases and the J gene end by 6 bases; junction bases not matched to a gene: 10. Per germline, CDR1 MNHEY and CDR2 SVGEGT. The CDR3 here is CASSSIITGGPQPQHF. In nucleotides, the CDR3 is TGTGCCAGCAGTTCGATCATAACAGGGGGCCCTCAGCCCCAGCATTTT.

The V call is TRBV28, the J call TRBJ1-5; D is uncertain. Germline V gene sequence: CDR1 MDHEN, CDR2 SYDVKM. The CDR3 contains 14 residues. V was pared by 6 bases and J by 1 base, with 10 bases between. The CDR3, as DNA: TGTGCCAGCAGACGGACGGAGAGCAATCAGCCCCAGCATTTT. This gives the protein CASRRTESNQPQHF.

This clonotype was counted a few times. The chain links TRBV3-1 to TRBJ1-1; perhaps TRBD1 as D (5 bases). Trimming removed 1 base at V and 4 bases at J, with 10 bases between. CDR1 LGHDT and CDR2 YNNKEL come from the germline V gene (reference sequence). The CDR3 contains 14 residues. In DNA, the CDR3 is TGTGCCAGCAGCCAAGTAGGTGGGACCACTGAAGCTTTCTTT. Translating it yields CASSQVGGTTEAFF.

Many counts were recorded for this clonotype. The V and J genes are TRBV7-9 and TRBJ1-5; D may be TRBD1 (5 bases). Germline CDR1 is SEHNR and CDR2 is FQNEAQ (reference sequence). This CDR3 region has 14 residues. Deletions cut 5 bases from V and 1 base from J, with 9 bases between. The CDR3 coding sequence is TGTGCCAGCAGCCCCCGGGACAGCAATCAGCCCCAGCATTTT. This sequence encodes CASSPRDSNQPQHF. Full variable domain (remainder filled in from reference TRBV7-9 and TRBJ1-5): DTGVSQNPRHKITKRGQNVTFRCDPISEHNRLYWYRQTLGQGPEFLTYFQNEAQLEKSRLLSDRFSAERPKGSFSTLEIQRTEQGDSAMYLCASSPRDSNQPQHFGDGTRLSIL.

This clonotype was recorded at least ten times. V usage is TRBV6-5 and J usage is TRBJ1-6, with D maybe TRBD1 (5 bases). CDR3 length: 16 residues. Trimming pared 7 bases from V and 7 bases from J, leaving 20 bases between. Germline V gene data show CDR1 as MNHEY and CDR2 as SVGAGI. This chain's CDR3 is CASKTDPGLGNSPLHF. In nucleotides, the CDR3 is TGTGCCAGCAAGACAGACCCGGGCCTAGGAAATTCACCCCTCCACTTT.

Many counts were recorded for this clonotype. Written as DNA, the CDR3 is TGCAGTGCTAGTCAGACAGGGGGCCACAATGAGCAGTTCTTC. As protein: CSASQTGGHNEQFF. This chain uses TRBV20-1 with TRBJ2-1; 10 positions agree with TRBD1. The CDR3 runs to 14 residues. The germline gives CDR1 DFQATT, CDR2 SNEGSKA (reference sequence). The V segment lost 3 bases and the J segment 5 bases; nucleotides outside the gene matches: 4.

This clonotype was counted many times. The chain joins TRBV19 to TRBJ1-4, with TRBD1 as a possible D gene (5 bases). The V end was cut by 3 bases, the J end by 5 bases, with 10 bases between. Germline V gene lookup returns CDR1 LNHDA and CDR2 SQIVND (reference sequence). The length of the CDR3 is 14 residues. The CDR3: CASSMGRTNEKLFF. CDR3 nucleotide sequence: TGTGCCAGTAGTATGGGACGGACGAATGAAAAACTGTTTTTT.

This clonotype has just a few counts. The J gene is TRBJ2-7, the V gene TRBV4-3; weak D call: TRBD2 (6 bases). Germline CDR1 and CDR2: LGHNA and YSLEER. Between the trimmed V and J ends, which lost 3 bases and 4 bases, there was a span of 13 bases. The CDR3 has 14 amino acids. CDR3 in amino acids: CASSQETREYEQYF. CDR3 DNA: TGCGCCAGCAGCCAGGAGACTAGGGAATACGAGCAGTACTTC.

In its sample, this clonotype was seen many times. V is TRBV7-9 and J is TRBJ2-2; the match to TRBD1 covers 7 bases. This CDR3 contains 16 residues. V shed 4 bases, J shed 0 bases, and the junction held 5 bases outside the gene matches. Germline-derived CDR1 and CDR2 are SEHNR and FQNEAQ (reference sequence). Here the CDR3 reads CASSSMGQPNTGELFF. The CDR3, as DNA: TGTGCCAGCAGCTCTATGGGACAGCCGAACACCGGGGAGCTGTTTTTT.

This clonotype occurred many times. The chain joins TRBV29-1 to TRBJ1-6, with D maybe TRBD1 (6 bases). The V end was cut by 4 bases, the J end by 10 bases, with 11 bases between. This CDR3 comprises 12 residues. Germline CDR1 is SQVTM and CDR2 is ANQGSEA. The CDR3 DNA reads as TGCAGCGTTGGACAGGCTGGATCACCCCTCCACTTT. Protein: CSVGQAGSPLHF.

The chain uses TRBV19 and TRBJ2-3; TRBD1 matches at 8 bases. CDR1 is LNHDA, CDR2 SQIVND, per germline (reference sequence). CDR3 length equals 14 residues. The V gene end was trimmed by 5 bases and the J gene end by 5 bases; junction bases not matched to a gene: 6. DNA for the CDR3: TGTGCCAGTAGTCCTCGGGACAGGAGAGATACGCAGTATTTT. Protein sequence: CASSPRDRRDTQYF.

This clonotype has a count of ten or more. The rearrangement links TRBV12-3 or TRBV12-4 to TRBJ2-5; no clear D. The CDR3 sequence is 12 residues long. V dropped 5 bases and J dropped 3 bases, with 7 bases sitting between them. The CDR3 sequence: CASSPYEETQYF. The CDR3, as DNA: TGTGCCAGCAGTCCCTATGAAGAGACCCAGTACTTC.

In this sample, this clonotype turned up many times. V and J are TRBV7-2 and TRBJ2-7; 9 bases are a match to TRBD1. This CDR3 spans 18 amino acids. Losses at the gene ends were 0 bases for V and 1 base for J; bases not matched to a gene: 10. Germline assignment: CDR1 SGHTA and CDR2 FQGNSA. The CDR3 DNA follows: TGTGCCAGCAGCTTAGCCCCCACCGGGACAGGGACGTCCTACGAGCAGTACTTC. Amino acid sequence: CASSLAPTGTGTSYEQYF.

This chain links TRBV5-1 with TRBJ2-1, with 11 bases lining up with TRBD2. The CDR3 is made up of 16 amino acids. With 3 bases clipped from V and 8 bases from J, the junction kept 10 bases outside the gene matches. Germline V CDR1 and CDR2: SGHRS, YFSETQ. The CDR3 here is CASSSISGRAFYEQFF. DNA for the CDR3: TGCGCCAGCAGCTCCATTAGCGGGAGGGCTTTCTATGAGCAGTTCTTC.

This clonotype showed up just a few times. The chain has TRBV3-1 and TRBJ2-3; D remains unclear. This CDR3 comprises 14 residues. Germline CDR1 is LGHDT and CDR2 is YNNKEL (reference sequence). V lost 1 base and J lost 1, with 6 bases in between. CDR3 region: CASSQVQGTDTQYF. CDR3 DNA sequence: TGTGCCAGCAGCCAAGTGCAGGGCACAGATACGCAGTATTTT.

This clonotype came up a few times. The chain combines TRBV25-1 with TRBJ2-1, with 10 bases matching TRBD2. Germline values: CDR1 MGHDK, CDR2 SYGVNS. The CDR3 spans 16 residues. J was trimmed by 4 bases and V by 4 bases; bases with no gene match: 7. In DNA, the CDR3 is TGTGCCAGCAGTGGTACGGGACTAGCGACTTACAATGAGCAGTTCTTC. Translation gives CASSGTGLATYNEQFF.

The sample holds many counts of this clonotype. The V and J genes are TRBV28 and TRBJ2-4, with 9 bases aligning to TRBD1. CDR3 length: 14 residues. The V gene end was trimmed by 5 bases and the J gene end by 7 bases; junction bases not matched to a gene: 6. Germline V lookup: CDR1 MDHEN, CDR2 SYDVKM. In DNA form, the CDR3 reads TGTGCCAGCAGTCACCGGGACAGGGAGAACATTCAGTACTTC. Translated: CASSHRDRENIQYF. Together with reference TRBV28 and TRBJ2-4, the CDR3 gives the full variable domain: DVKVTQSSRYLVKRTGEKVFLECVQDMDHENMFWYRQDPGLGLRLIYFSYDVKMKEKGDIPEGYSVSREKKERFSLILESASTNQTSMYLCASSHRDRENIQYFGAGTRLSVL.

The chain employs TRBV10-3 and TRBJ1-2; D is unclear. Trimming pared 7 bases from V and 0 bases from J, leaving 9 bases between. Germline V gene lookup returns CDR1 ENHRY and CDR2 SYGVKD. This CDR3 is built from 13 residues. The CDR3 sequence is CAITAGTNYGYTF. The CDR3 nucleotides are TGTGCCATCACGGCCGGAACTAACTATGGCTACACCTTC.

This clonotype was picked up many times. This chain links TRBV7-2 with TRBJ1-1; D call uncertain. Germline-derived CDR1 and CDR2 are SGHTA and FQGNSA. The V and J ends lost 3 bases and 1 base respectively, with 6 bases between them. CDR3 length: 13 amino acids. The CDR3 protein is CASSFVWNTEAFF. CDR3 sequence (DNA): TGTGCCAGCAGCTTTGTCTGGAACACTGAAGCTTTCTTT. Combining the CDR3 with reference TRBV7-2 and TRBJ1-1 gives the whole variable domain GAGVSQSPSNKVTEKGKDVELRCDPISGHTALYWYRQSLGQGLEFLIYFQGNSAPDKSGLPSDRFSAERTGGSVSTLTIQRTQQEDSAVYLCASSFVWNTEAFFGQGTRLTVV.

This clonotype came up many times. The V gene is TRBV29-1, the J gene TRBJ1-2; D remains ambiguous. The CDR3 sequence is 12 residues long. Trimming took 5 bases from V and 7 from J, leaving 14 bases between them. Germline V gene data show CDR1 as SQVTM and CDR2 as ANQGSEA. This chain's CDR3 is CSVSKEVVGYTF. DNA of the CDR3: TGCAGCGTTTCCAAAGAGGTGGTTGGCTACACCTTC.

This clonotype was recorded many times. V usage is TRBV6-2 or TRBV6-3 and J usage is TRBJ1-5; the D gene is possibly TRBD1 (5 bases). The CDR3 covers 12 residues. V was trimmed by 8 bases and J by 5 bases, leaving 10 bases between them. The germline V gene has CDR1 MNHEY and CDR2 SVGEGT. The CDR3 DNA follows: TGTGCCAGCGGACGGGGGGATCAGCCCCAGCATTTT. Its protein is CASGRGDQPQHF.

This clonotype appeared many times. The chain employs TRBV27 and TRBJ2-1; D perhaps matches TRBD1 (5 bases). CDR3 length: 12 amino acids. Between the trimmed V and J ends, which lost 6 bases and 10 bases, there was a span of 13 bases. Per germline, CDR1 MNHEY and CDR2 SMNVEV (reference sequence). Written as DNA, the CDR3 is TGTGCCAGCAGCAGGGCAGTTAACGAGCAGTTCTTC. This gives the protein CASSRAVNEQFF.

Many counts were recorded for this clonotype. The J gene is TRBJ2-1, the V gene TRBV4-1, with TRBD2 identical over 11 bases. CDR3 length: 15 residues. V lost 4 bases and J lost 4; bases outside the gene matches: 3. Germline CDR1 and CDR2: MGHRA and YSYEKL. CDR3 DNA sequence: TGCGCCAGCAGCCTGGGACTAGCGGATTACAATGAGCAGTTCTTC. This codes for CASSLGLADYNEQFF.

The rearrangement links TRBV24-1 to TRBJ2-2; 8 nucleotides agree with TRBD2. The germline CDR1 and CDR2 sequences are KGHDR and SFDVKD. CDR3 length equals 18 residues. Trimming removed 5 bases from V and 2 bases from J; junction bases left unmatched: 12. The CDR3 nucleotides are TGTGCCACCAGTGGCCCCGAGCGGGAGAAGGGAAACACCGGGGAGCTGTTTTTT. Translated: CATSGPEREKGNTGELFF.

Ten or more counts support this clonotype. V and J are TRBV12-3 or TRBV12-4 and TRBJ2-5; D uncertain. Between the trimmed V and J ends, which lost 6 bases and 2 bases, there was a span of 10 bases. This CDR3 contains 13 residues. In nucleotides, the CDR3 is TGTGCCAGCAGCCGCACGACACAAGAGACCCAGTACTTC. This gives the protein CASSRTTQETQYF.

This clonotype has ten or more counts. This chain links TRBV6-1 with TRBJ2-7; TRBD2 matches 14 bases. The germline V gene encodes CDR1 MNHNS and CDR2 SASEGT. This CDR3 has 15 amino acids. V trimming: 7 bases; J trimming: 2 bases; junction bases outside the gene matches: 4. The CDR3, as DNA: TGTGCCAGCATGAGGGGACTAGCGGGAGCCTACGAGCAGTACTTC. Translation: CASMRGLAGAYEQYF.